This T cell receptor (beta chain) originates from a study of CD8+ T cells in alopecia areata. Lesional scalp tissue (obtained by punch biopsy) and peripheral blood were collected from alopecia areata patients. Germline loops: CDR1 DFQATT, CDR2 SNEGSKA (reference sequence). V was cut by 6 bases and J by 7 bases, with 6 bases left in between. The CDR3 sequence is 9 residues long. Extraction of RNA preceded its reverse transcription into cDNA, which served as the sequencing template. Profiling relied on immunoSEQ multiplex PCR, and the TCRdb table lists in-frame clones only, not all of them. The table has some 170,000 clones, 65% to 75% seen once.

This chain uses TRBV20-1 with TRBJ1-2; D is unresolved. Sequenced here: CD8+ T cells sorted from blood, sampled at week 0. The receptor comes from a human donor with alopecia areata. The CDR3 DNA reads TGCAGTGCCTCCCTTGGCTACACCTTC. This sequence encodes CSASLGYTF.